Presented here are 8 T cell receptor beta chains from one specimen sequenced in a study of shared clonotypes between healthy human individuals. Only in-frame clones appear in the TCRdb table, and some are missing; sequencing was by immunoSEQ multiplex PCR. Of some 2.1 million clones in the sample, around 93% were seen once. In the naive CD8 group, cells lacked CD45RO and were positively selected for CCR7, so terminally differentiated effector memory CD45RA+ cells were left out. The specimen was naive CD8+ T cells from PBMCs. Every receptor here comes from a man aged 18 to 30 in good health. Some clones in this sample may be carry-over from other donors' samples.

V usage is TRBV6-6 and J usage is TRBJ2-1, with TRBD1 identical over 8 bases. CDR3 length: 14 amino acids. The trim removed 5 bases at V and 5 bases at J, leaving 5 bases unmatched. Germline CDR1 MNHNY, CDR2 SVGAGI (reference sequence). The CDR3 region has the DNA TGTGCCAGCAGTATAACAGGGGGGCACAATGAGCAGTTCTTC. The encoded protein is CASSITGGHNEQFF.

This clone has just one count. The rearrangement links TRBV10-3 to TRBJ1-3; unclear D gene. Trimming removed 2 bases from V and 5 bases from J, with 13 bases in between. Germline values: CDR1 ENHRY, CDR2 SYGVKD. This CDR3 spans 15 amino acids. For the CDR3, the DNA is TGTGCCATCAGTGAGCCTCGGAGTGTTAGAAACACCATATATTTT. It is translated as CAISEPRSVRNTIYF.

The chain uses TRBV7-8 and TRBJ2-1, with D tentatively TRBD2 (6 bases). Germline V gene data show CDR1 as SGHVS and CDR2 as FQNEAQ. The CDR3 covers 15 residues. The V gene lost 5 bases and the J gene lost 7 bases, with 18 bases spanning the gap. The CDR3 DNA reads as TGTGCCAGCAGCCCGCGGGGAGTCCGGTCAAATGAGCAGTTCTTC. Its translation is CASSPRGVRSNEQFF.

The V and J genes are TRBV13 and TRBJ2-7; a possible D gene is TRBD2 (7 bases). The CDR3 spans 14 residues. Germline CDR1 PRHDT, CDR2 FYEKMQ (reference sequence). V lost 3 bases and J lost 6, with 15 bases in between. CDR3 loop: CASSFGRGAREQYF. In DNA, the CDR3 is TGTGCCAGCAGCTTCGGACGGGGGGCCCGCGAGCAGTACTTC.

V usage is TRBV7-7 and J usage is TRBJ2-3; 12 nucleotides agree with TRBD1. Per the germline V gene, CDR1 is SSHAT and CDR2 is FNYEAQ (reference sequence). This CDR3 region has 18 residues. The V gene end was trimmed by 5 bases and the J gene end by 0 bases; junction bases not matched to a gene: 9. CDR3: CASSTGQGAAGSTDTQYF. The CDR3 DNA is TGTGCCAGCAGCACGGGACAGGGGGCAGCTGGTAGCACAGATACGCAGTATTTT.

The genes are TRBV5-6 and TRBJ2-4; D is unclear. The CDR3 is 14 residues long. Trimming took off 5 bases at V and 0 bases at J, with 9 bases between the two ends. Germline CDR1 SGHDT, CDR2 YYEEEE. CDR3 nucleotides: TGTGCCAGCAGTTTTTTCCTAGCCAAAAACATTCAGTACTTC. This translates into CASSFFLAKNIQYF.

This clone was seen once. The V call is TRBV7-3, the J call TRBJ2-2; D may correspond to TRBD1 or TRBD2 (5 bases each). CDR1 and CDR2 (germline): SGHTA, FQGTGA. The CDR3 totals 16 residues. With 4 bases removed from V and 0 bases from J, the gap between germline ends came to 12 bases. The CDR3, as DNA: TGTGCCAGCAGCTCCCGTGTGGGGGCGAACACCGGGGAGCTGTTTTTT. Amino acid sequence: CASSSRVGANTGELFF.

This sequence joins TRBV7-8 and TRBJ1-1; D gene ambiguous. Trimming took 5 bases from V and 0 from J, leaving 10 bases between them. The CDR3 spans 14 residues. From germline, CDR1 is SGHVS and CDR2 FQNEAQ. CDR3 in amino acids: CASSPWTVNTEAFF. The CDR3 DNA sequence: TGTGCCAGCAGCCCTTGGACGGTGAACACTGAAGCTTTCTTT.